This TCR beta chain emerged from a study of technical replicates of blood from a few donors. TCRdb's table, derived via immunoSEQ multiplex PCR, lists solely in-frame clones and lacks some. Of around 80,000 clones in the sample, 90% to 95% were seen once. Trimming took 1 base from V and 2 from J, leaving 14 bases between them. The CDR3 loop spans 16 amino acids. Germline values: CDR1 SEHNR, CDR2 FQNEAQ (reference sequence). This TCR came from a human donor in good health. What was sequenced was T cells isolated from PBMCs. This chain links TRBV7-9 with TRBJ1-2; possible D gene TRBD1, 6 bases. In DNA form, the CDR3 reads TGTGCCAGCAGCTTAGGTACAGGGCCGAAAAACTATGGCTACACCTTC. It encodes CASSLGTGPKNYGYTF.